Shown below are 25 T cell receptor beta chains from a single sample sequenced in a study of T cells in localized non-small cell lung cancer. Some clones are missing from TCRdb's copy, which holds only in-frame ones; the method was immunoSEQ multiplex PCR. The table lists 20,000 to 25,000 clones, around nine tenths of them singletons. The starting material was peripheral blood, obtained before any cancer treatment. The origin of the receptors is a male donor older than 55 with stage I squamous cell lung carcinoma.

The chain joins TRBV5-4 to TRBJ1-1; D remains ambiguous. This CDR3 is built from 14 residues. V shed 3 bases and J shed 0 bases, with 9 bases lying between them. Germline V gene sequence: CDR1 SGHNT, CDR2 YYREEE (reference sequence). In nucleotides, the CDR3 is TGTGCCAGCAGCTCAGGACTCATGAACACTGAAGCTTTCTTT. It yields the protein CASSSGLMNTEAFF. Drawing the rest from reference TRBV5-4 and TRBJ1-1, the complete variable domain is ETGVTQSPTHLIKTRGQQVTLRCSSQSGHNTVSWYQQALGQGPQFIFQYYREEENGRGNFPPRFSGLQFPNYSSELNVNALELDDSALYLCASSSGLMNTEAFFGQGTRLTVV.

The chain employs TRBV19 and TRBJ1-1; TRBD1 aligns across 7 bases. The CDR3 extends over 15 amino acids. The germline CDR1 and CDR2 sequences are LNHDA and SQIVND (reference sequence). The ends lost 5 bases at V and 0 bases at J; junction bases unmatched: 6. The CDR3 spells CASSSGTALNTEAFF. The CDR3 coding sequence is TGTGCCAGTAGTTCCGGGACAGCGTTGAACACTGAAGCTTTCTTT.

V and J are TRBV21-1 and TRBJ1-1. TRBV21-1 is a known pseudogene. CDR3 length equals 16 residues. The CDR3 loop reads CASSKAGGRVNTEAFF. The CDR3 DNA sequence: TGTGCCAGCAGCAAAGCCGGGGGACGGGTGAACACTGAAGCTTTCTTT.

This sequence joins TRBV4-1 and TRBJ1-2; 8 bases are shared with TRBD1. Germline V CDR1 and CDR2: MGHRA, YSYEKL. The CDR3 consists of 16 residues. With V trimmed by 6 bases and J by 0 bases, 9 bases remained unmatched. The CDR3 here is CASSPETGAPNYGYTF. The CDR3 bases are TGCGCCAGCAGTCCAGAGACAGGGGCGCCTAACTATGGCTACACCTTC.

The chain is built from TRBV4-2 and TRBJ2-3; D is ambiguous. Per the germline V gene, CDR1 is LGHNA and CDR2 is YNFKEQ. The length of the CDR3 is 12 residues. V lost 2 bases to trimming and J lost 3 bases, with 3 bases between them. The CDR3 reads CASSQLTDTQYF. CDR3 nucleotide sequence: TGTGCCAGCAGCCAACTGACAGATACGCAGTATTTT.

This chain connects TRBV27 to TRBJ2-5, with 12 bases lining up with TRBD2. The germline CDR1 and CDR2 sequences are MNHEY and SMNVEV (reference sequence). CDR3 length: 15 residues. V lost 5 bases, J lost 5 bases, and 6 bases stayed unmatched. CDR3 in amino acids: CASSPPSGGVETQYF. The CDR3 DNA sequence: TGTGCCAGCAGTCCCCCTAGCGGGGGGGTGGAGACCCAGTACTTC.

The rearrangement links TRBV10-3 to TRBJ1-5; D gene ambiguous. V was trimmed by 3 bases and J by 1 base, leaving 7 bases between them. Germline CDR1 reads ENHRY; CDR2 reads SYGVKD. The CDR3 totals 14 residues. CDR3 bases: TGTGCCATCAGTGACGGGTACAGCAATCAGCCCCAGCATTTT. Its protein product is CAISDGYSNQPQHF.

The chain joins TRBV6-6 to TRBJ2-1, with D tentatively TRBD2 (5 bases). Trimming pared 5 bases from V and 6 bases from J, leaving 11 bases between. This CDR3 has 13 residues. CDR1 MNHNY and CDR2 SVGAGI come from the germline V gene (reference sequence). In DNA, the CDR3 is TGTGCCAGCAGTGGCACTAGTTTCAATGAGCAGTTCTTC. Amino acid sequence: CASSGTSFNEQFF.

The CDR3 DNA sequence: TGTGCCATCAGTCCGGGACAGGGGTCCAGCAATCAGCCCCAGCATTTT. This codes for CAISPGQGSSNQPQHF. The chain joins TRBV10-3 to TRBJ1-5; the match to TRBD1 covers 10 bases. V gave up 5 bases and J gave up 1 base; unmatched junction bases: 5. CDR3 length: 16 residues. The germline CDR1 and CDR2 sequences are ENHRY and SYGVKD.

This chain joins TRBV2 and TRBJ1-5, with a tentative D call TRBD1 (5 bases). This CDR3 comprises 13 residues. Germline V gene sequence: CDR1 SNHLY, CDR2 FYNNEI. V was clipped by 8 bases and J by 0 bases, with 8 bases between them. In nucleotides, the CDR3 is TGTGCCAGCCGGACAAATAGCAATCAGCCCCAGCATTTT. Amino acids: CASRTNSNQPQHF.

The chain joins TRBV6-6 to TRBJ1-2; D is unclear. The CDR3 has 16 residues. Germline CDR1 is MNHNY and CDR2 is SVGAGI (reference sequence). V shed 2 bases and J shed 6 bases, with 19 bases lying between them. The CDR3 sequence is CASSYVGGVEENGYTF. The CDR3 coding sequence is TGTGCCAGCAGTTACGTTGGCGGGGTGGAAGAGAATGGCTACACCTTC.

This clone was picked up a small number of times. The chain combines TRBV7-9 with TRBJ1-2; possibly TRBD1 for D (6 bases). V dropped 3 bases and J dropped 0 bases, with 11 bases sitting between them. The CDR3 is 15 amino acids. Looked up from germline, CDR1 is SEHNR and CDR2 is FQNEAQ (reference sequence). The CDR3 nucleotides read TGTGCCAGCAGCTTGTCAGGGGAAACTAACTATGGCTACACCTTC. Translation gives CASSLSGETNYGYTF.

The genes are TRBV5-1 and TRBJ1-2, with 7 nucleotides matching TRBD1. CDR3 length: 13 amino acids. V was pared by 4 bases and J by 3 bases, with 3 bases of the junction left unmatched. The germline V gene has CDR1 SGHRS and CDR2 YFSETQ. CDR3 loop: CASSTGTDYGYTF. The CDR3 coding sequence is TGCGCCAGCAGCACAGGGACAGACTATGGCTACACCTTC. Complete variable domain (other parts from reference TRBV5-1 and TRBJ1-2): KAGVTQTPRYLIKTRGQQVTLSCSPISGHRSVSWYQQTPGQGLQFLFEYFSETQRNKGNFPGRFSGRQFSNSRSEMNVSTLELGDSALYLCASSTGTDYGYTFGSGTRLTVV.

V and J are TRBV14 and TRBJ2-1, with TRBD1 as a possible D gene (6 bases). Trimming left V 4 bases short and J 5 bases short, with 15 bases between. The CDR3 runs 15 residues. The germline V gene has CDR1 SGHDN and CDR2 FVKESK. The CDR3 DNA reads TGTGCCAGCAGCCTCCCCGGGACACGGCACAATGAGCAGTTCTTC. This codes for CASSLPGTRHNEQFF.

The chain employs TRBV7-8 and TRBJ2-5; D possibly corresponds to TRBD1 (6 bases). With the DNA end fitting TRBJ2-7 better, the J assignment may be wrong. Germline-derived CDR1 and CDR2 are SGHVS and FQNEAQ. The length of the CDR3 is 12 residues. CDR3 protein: CASSWDIYEQYF. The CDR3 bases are TGTGCCAGCAGCTGGGACATCTACGAGCAGTACTTC.

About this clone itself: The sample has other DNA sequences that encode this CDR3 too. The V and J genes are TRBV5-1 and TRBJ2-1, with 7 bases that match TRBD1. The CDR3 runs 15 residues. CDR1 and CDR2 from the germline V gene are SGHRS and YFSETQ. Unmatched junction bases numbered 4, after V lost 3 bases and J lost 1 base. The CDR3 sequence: CASSSQGLSYNEQFF. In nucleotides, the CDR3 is TGCGCCAGCAGCTCACAGGGGTTATCCTACAATGAGCAGTTCTTC.

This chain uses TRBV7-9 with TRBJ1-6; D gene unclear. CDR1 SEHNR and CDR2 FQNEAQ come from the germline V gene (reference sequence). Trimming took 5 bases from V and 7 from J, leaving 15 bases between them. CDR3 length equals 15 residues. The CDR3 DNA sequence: TGTGCCAGCAGCCCCTTGGAGGCCGGGAATTCACCCCTCCACTTT. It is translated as CASSPLEAGNSPLHF.

DNA of the CDR3: TGTGCCAGCCAACGGACTGACTACACCGGGGAGCTGTTTTTT. As protein: CASQRTDYTGELFF. The rearrangement links TRBV18 to TRBJ2-2; D possibly corresponds to TRBD2 (5 bases). Trimming stripped 8 bases from V and 3 bases from J, with 13 bases between. Germline loops: CDR1 KGHSH, CDR2 LQKENI. This CDR3 region has 14 residues. Supplemented by reference TRBV18 and TRBJ2-2, the full variable domain reads NAGVMQNPRHLVRRRGQEARLRCSPMKGHSHVYWYRQLPEEGLKFMVYLQKENIIDESGMPKERFSAEFPKEGPSILRIQQVVRGDSAAYFCASQRTDYTGELFFGEGSRLTVL.

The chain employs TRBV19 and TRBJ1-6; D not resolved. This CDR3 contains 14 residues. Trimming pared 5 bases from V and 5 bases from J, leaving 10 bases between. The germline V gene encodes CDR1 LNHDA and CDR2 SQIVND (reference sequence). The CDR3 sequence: CASSLPEDNSPLHF. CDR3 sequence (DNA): TGTGCCAGTAGTTTACCCGAGGATAATTCACCCCTCCACTTT.

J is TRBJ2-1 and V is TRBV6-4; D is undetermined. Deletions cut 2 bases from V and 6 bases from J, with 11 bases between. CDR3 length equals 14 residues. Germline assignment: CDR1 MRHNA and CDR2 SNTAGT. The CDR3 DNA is TGTGCCAGCAGTGACGGGTACAGTTCCAATGAGCAGTTCTTC. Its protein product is CASSDGYSSNEQFF.

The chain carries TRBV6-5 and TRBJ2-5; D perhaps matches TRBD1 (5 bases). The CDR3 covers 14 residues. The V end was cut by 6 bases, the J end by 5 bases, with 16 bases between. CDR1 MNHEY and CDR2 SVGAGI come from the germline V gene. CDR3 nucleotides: TGTGCCAGCAGACCACAGGTCTCCTGGGAGACCCAGTACTTC. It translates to CASRPQVSWETQYF.

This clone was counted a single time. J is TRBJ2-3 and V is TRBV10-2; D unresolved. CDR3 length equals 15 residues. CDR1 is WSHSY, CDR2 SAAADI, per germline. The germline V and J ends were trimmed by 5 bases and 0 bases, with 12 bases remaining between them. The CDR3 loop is CASSLVDFSTDTQYF. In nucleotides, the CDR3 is TGCGCCAGCAGTCTGGTCGATTTTAGCACAGATACGCAGTATTTT.

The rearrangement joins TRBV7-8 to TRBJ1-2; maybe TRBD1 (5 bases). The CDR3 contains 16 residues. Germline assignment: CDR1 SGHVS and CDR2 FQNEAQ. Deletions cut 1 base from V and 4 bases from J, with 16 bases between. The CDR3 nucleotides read TGTGCCAGCAGCTTAGGCGGTGTTCAGGGCAGCTATGGCTACACCTTC. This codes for CASSLGGVQGSYGYTF.

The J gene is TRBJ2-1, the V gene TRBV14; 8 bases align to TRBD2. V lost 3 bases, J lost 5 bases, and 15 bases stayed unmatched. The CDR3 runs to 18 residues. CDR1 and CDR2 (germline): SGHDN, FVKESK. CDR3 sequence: CASSQLTGGSPRNNEQFF. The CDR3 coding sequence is TGTGCCAGCAGCCAGTTAACGGGGGGGTCCCCACGAAACAATGAGCAGTTCTTC.

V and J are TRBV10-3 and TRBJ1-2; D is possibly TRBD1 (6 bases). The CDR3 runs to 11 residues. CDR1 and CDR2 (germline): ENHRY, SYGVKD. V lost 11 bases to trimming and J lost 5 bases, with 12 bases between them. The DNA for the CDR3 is TGTGCCGCCCAAGACAGGTATGGCTACACCTTC. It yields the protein CAAQDRYGYTF.